The 31 T cell receptor beta chains given below trace back to one sample, sequenced in a study of human T cells and chemical hapten exposure. TCRdb analysed the RACE reads with MiXCR anew, one entry per CDR3 protein. The sample shows about 400,000 distinct CDR3 sequences, around 6% of them seen only once. Time point defined: patch test 2, 6 weeks after DPC sensitization. Treatment meaning: therapeutic diphenylcyclopropenone sensitization with weekly scalp DPC. The source material was whole blood, sampled in connection with sensitization to the hapten diphenylcyclopropenone (DPC). Receptors were obtained from a woman aged 18-29 years with alopecia areata. Some clones in this sample may be carry-over from other donors' samples.

This clonotype was seen only a few times. V and J are TRBV5-4 and TRBJ2-3; tentatively, D is TRBD1 (6 bases). V lost 0 bases and J lost 6, with 11 bases in between. CDR1 is SGHNT and CDR2 is YYREEE in the germline V gene (reference sequence). The CDR3 loop spans 14 amino acids. In DNA, the CDR3 is TGTGCCAGCAGCTTGGACAGGGCCGGCGATACGCAGTATTTT. Translating it yields CASSLDRAGDTQYF.

The V gene is TRBV24-1, the J gene TRBJ2-1; D possibly matches TRBD1 or TRBD2 (5 bases each). Germline V gene sequence: CDR1 KGHDR, CDR2 SFDVKD. This CDR3 spans 15 amino acids. Trimming removed 2 bases at V and 2 bases at J, with 9 bases between. CDR3 amino acids: CATSDSGRAYNEQFF. The CDR3 region has the DNA TGTGCCACCAGTGATTCGGGGCGAGCCTACAATGAGCAGTTCTTC.

This clonotype was seen a handful of times. The CDR3 region is CASSYYRTTSYEQYF. For the CDR3, the DNA is TGTGCCAGCAGTTACTACAGGACTACCTCCTACGAGCAGTACTTC. The V gene is TRBV6-2 or TRBV6-3, the J gene TRBJ2-7, with D tentatively TRBD2 (6 bases). CDR1 is MNHEY, CDR2 SVGEGT, per germline. The V end lost 1 base, the J end lost 0 bases, and 10 bases lay between the germline ends. CDR3 size: 15 residues.

This clonotype showed up many times. The chain is built from TRBV20-1 and TRBJ2-7, with D perhaps TRBD1 (5 bases). Germline V lookup: CDR1 DFQATT, CDR2 SNEGSKA (reference sequence). V was clipped by 1 base and J by 4 bases, with 8 bases between them. The CDR3 sequence is 12 residues long. The CDR3 coding sequence is TGCAGTGCTAGAGGCAGGGTGTACGAGCAGTACTTC. Its translation is CSARGRVYEQYF.

This clonotype was picked up a small number of times. The chain carries TRBV28 and TRBJ2-1, with D tentatively TRBD1 or TRBD2 (6 bases each). Trimming took off 2 bases at V and 8 bases at J, with 13 bases between the two ends. The germline V gene encodes CDR1 MDHEN and CDR2 SYDVKM. The CDR3 contains 14 residues. The CDR3 sequence is CASSLRRGEDEQFF. The DNA for the CDR3 is TGTGCCAGCAGTTTAAGGAGGGGGGAGGATGAGCAGTTCTTC.

This chain uses TRBV18 with TRBJ2-7; D remains ambiguous. Germline loops: CDR1 KGHSH, CDR2 LQKENI. This CDR3 has 15 amino acids. V was trimmed by 1 base and J by 2 bases, leaving 12 bases between them. The CDR3 nucleotides read TGTGCCAGCTCACCACGTATAGACCTGCCCTACGAGCAGTACTTC. This sequence encodes CASSPRIDLPYEQYF.

This clonotype showed up many times. The chain recombines TRBV12-3 or TRBV12-4 with TRBJ1-5; D ambiguous. The germline V and J ends were trimmed by 3 bases and 6 bases, with 12 bases remaining between them. The CDR3 contains 14 residues. Written as DNA, the CDR3 is TGTGCCAGCAGTTTTAGCGGGTCGGGTCAGCCCCAGCATTTT. This encodes CASSFSGSGQPQHF.

This clonotype was picked up many times. The gene calls are TRBV10-3 and TRBJ2-1; D gene ambiguous. V dropped 0 bases and J dropped 7 bases, with 7 bases sitting between them. From germline, CDR1 is ENHRY and CDR2 SYGVKD. The CDR3 has 13 amino acids. The CDR3: CAISESNRNEQFF. Written as DNA, the CDR3 is TGTGCCATCAGTGAGTCGAACAGAAATGAGCAGTTCTTC.

J is TRBJ2-3 and V is TRBV3-1, with 7 positions matching TRBD2. The CDR3 has 14 residues. The V segment lost 5 bases and the J segment 4 bases; nucleotides outside the gene matches: 6. The germline gives CDR1 LGHDT, CDR2 YNNKEL (reference sequence). This CDR3 reads CASSSGEGPDTQYF. The CDR3 coding sequence is TGTGCCAGCAGCTCCGGGGAGGGCCCAGATACGCAGTATTTT.

This rearrangement joins TRBV5-4 to TRBJ2-6; D gene ambiguous. Germline V gene lookup returns CDR1 SGHNT and CDR2 YYREEE (reference sequence). The V and J ends lost 3 bases and 0 bases respectively, with 7 bases between them. CDR3 length: 15 amino acids. CDR3 sequence reads: CASSSGSSGANVLTF. CDR3 nucleotides: TGTGCCAGCAGCTCTGGCTCCTCTGGGGCCAACGTCCTGACTTTC.

This clonotype was detected many times. The chain recombines TRBV25-1 with TRBJ1-5; no clear D. The CDR3 covers 14 residues. The germline V and J ends were trimmed by 3 bases and 5 bases, with 11 bases remaining between them. Germline values: CDR1 MGHDK, CDR2 SYGVNS. The CDR3 coding sequence is TGTGCCAGCAGTGAGGGAGGCCGCGATCAGCCCCAGCATTTT. Residues: CASSEGGRDQPQHF.

This clonotype was counted ten times or more. This chain joins TRBV20-1 and TRBJ1-6; the D gene is possibly TRBD1 (5 bases). The CDR3 consists of 13 residues. In germline, CDR1 is DFQATT, CDR2 SNEGSKA (reference sequence). Deletions cut 1 base from V and 7 bases from J, with 8 bases between. This CDR3 reads CSARGQGNSPLHF. CDR3 nucleotides: TGCAGTGCTAGAGGGCAGGGAAATTCACCCCTCCACTTT.

This clonotype was seen a handful of times. The chain combines TRBV11-2 with TRBJ2-2; D might be TRBD1 (5 bases). Germline loops: CDR1 SGHAT, CDR2 FQNNGV. The CDR3 sequence is 15 residues long. The V end lost 4 bases, the J end lost 3 bases, and 12 bases lay between the germline ends. CDR3 residues: CASSSREYYTGELFF. CDR3 DNA: TGTGCCAGCAGCTCCAGGGAATACTACACCGGGGAGCTGTTTTTT.

This clonotype was recorded many times. J is TRBJ2-1 and V is TRBV12-3 or TRBV12-4, with 9 bases fitting TRBD2. CDR3 size: 13 residues. Trimming took 7 bases from V and 7 from J; bases not matched to a gene: 5. The DNA for the CDR3 is TGTGCCAGCACTAGCGGGGCAGGGAATGAGCAGTTCTTC. It encodes CASTSGAGNEQFF.

This clonotype was seen a few times. V is TRBV11-3 and J is TRBJ2-5; D not certain. This CDR3 is built from 14 residues. Germline lookup yields CDR1 SGHNT and CDR2 YENEEA. V lost 4 bases and J lost 2, with 11 bases in between. DNA of the CDR3: TGTGCCAGCAGCTCGAACGGGTTGCAAGAGACCCAGTACTTC. This sequence encodes CASSSNGLQETQYF.

This chain connects TRBV12-3 or TRBV12-4 to TRBJ1-2; D gene unclear. The CDR3 consists of 12 residues. V was pared by 7 bases and J by 4 bases, with 10 bases between. The CDR3 nucleotides read TGTGCCAGCACCGGCAGAGGCTATGGCTACACCTTC. Its translation is CASTGRGYGYTF.

This chain links TRBV29-1 with TRBJ2-1; D gene unclear. Germline CDR1 SQVTM, CDR2 ANQGSEA. The CDR3 totals 16 residues. V lost 1 base and J lost 0, with 13 bases in between. DNA for the CDR3: TGCAGCGTTGAAGGGGCCGATAAGGGCTCCTACAATGAGCAGTTCTTC. Its translation: CSVEGADKGSYNEQFF.

This clonotype turned up a few times. The chain couples TRBV4-3 to TRBJ1-2; D unclear. The CDR3 contains 15 residues. V was cut by 1 base and J by 5 bases, with 14 bases left in between. Germline loops: CDR1 LGHNA, CDR2 YSLEER. CDR3 protein: CASSQVDGALYGYTF. The CDR3 DNA reads as TGCGCCAGCAGCCAAGTAGACGGTGCGTTATATGGCTACACCTTC.

The rearrangement links TRBV20-1 to TRBJ2-3; 8 bases align to TRBD2. CDR1 DFQATT and CDR2 SNEGSKA come from the germline V gene (reference sequence). There are 13 residues in the CDR3. Unmatched junction bases numbered 7, after V lost 5 bases and J lost 6 bases. The CDR3 region has the DNA TGCAGTGCTCCCGGCGGGGGGCGGGATACGCAGTATTTT. Its protein is CSAPGGGRDTQYF.

CDR3 in DNA: TGTGCCAGCAGCTCCGGGACAGGGGTAGTTTCATGGACAGATACGCAGTATTTT. This sequence encodes CASSSGTGVVSWTDTQYF. This chain connects TRBV7-2 to TRBJ2-3; 10 positions agree with TRBD1. The germline V gene encodes CDR1 SGHTA and CDR2 FQGNSA. With 4 bases clipped from V and 3 bases from J, the junction kept 13 bases outside the gene matches. The CDR3 is 18 residues long.

This clonotype has a count of ten or more. The genes are TRBV29-1 and TRBJ2-1; D is uncertain. The CDR3 covers 15 residues. Per germline, CDR1 SQVTM and CDR2 ANQGSEA. The V end was cut by 1 base, the J end by 8 bases, with 18 bases between. The CDR3, as DNA: TGCAGCGTTGAAGTGGTGGTAACAGCGACCCATGAGCAGTTCTTC. This encodes CSVEVVVTATHEQFF.

This clonotype was seen just once. Germline is not matched at one junction end, which may reflect a read error. The genes are TRBV2 and TRBJ1-6; D not resolved. CDR3 size: 14 residues. Germline values: CDR1 SNHLY, CDR2 FYNNEI. CDR3 protein: CASRDRTPNSPHHF. DNA of the CDR3: TGTGCCAGCAGGGACCGGACGCCCAATTCACCCCACCACTTT.

Turning to this clonotype: The conserved closing phenylalanine or tryptophan is absent in this CDR3, likely reflecting a read error. The chain's CDR3 is CASSLVSRQGSEAFL. The DNA of the CDR3 is TGTGCCAGCAGCTTAGTTTCTCGACAGGGATCTGAAGCTTTCCTT. The chain recombines TRBV7-8 with TRBJ1-1, with 7 bases that match TRBD1. V was clipped by 1 base and J by 6 bases; unmatched bases: 8. This CDR3 comprises 15 residues. Germline values: CDR1 SGHVS, CDR2 FQNEAQ.

The V gene is TRBV4-3, the J gene TRBJ2-3; the D gene could be TRBD1 or TRBD2 (6 bases each). Germline CDR1 and CDR2: LGHNA and YSLEER. This CDR3 spans 16 amino acids. Trimming removed 0 bases at V and 2 bases at J, with 12 bases between. CDR3 nucleotides: TGCGCCAGCAGCCAAGATCGGGGGCAATTCACAGATACGCAGTATTTT. It specifies CASSQDRGQFTDTQYF.

This clonotype has a handful of counts. This chain joins TRBV19 and TRBJ2-3; perhaps TRBD2 as D (5 bases). CDR1 LNHDA and CDR2 SQIVND come from the germline V gene (reference sequence). This CDR3 is built from 13 residues. The V gene lost 3 bases and the J gene lost 4 bases, with 8 bases spanning the gap. CDR3 coding DNA: TGTGCCAGTAGTATCCTCGGGGCAGATACGCAGTATTTT. It encodes CASSILGADTQYF.

The rearrangement links TRBV9 to TRBJ1-3; D is ambiguous. V shed 1 base and J shed 1 base, with 6 bases lying between them. The CDR3 sequence is 14 residues long. The germline gives CDR1 SGDLS, CDR2 YYNGEE. The DNA of the CDR3 is TGTGCCAGCAGCGTAATACCGTCTGGAAACACCATATATTTT. Protein sequence: CASSVIPSGNTIYF.

This clonotype was observed at least ten times. This chain joins TRBV6-6 and TRBJ1-6; D not certain. V was shortened by 2 bases and J by 6 bases, with 8 bases between the two germline ends. The germline gives CDR1 MNHNY, CDR2 SVGAGI (reference sequence). The CDR3 has 14 residues. CDR3 region: CASSYRSTNSPLHF. CDR3 sequence (DNA): TGTGCCAGCAGTTACCGGTCTACTAATTCACCCCTCCACTTT.

A few counts support this clonotype. The V and J genes are TRBV6-6 and TRBJ1-3; D remains ambiguous. Trimming left V 6 bases short and J 1 base short, with 7 bases between. Germline V gene data show CDR1 as MNHNY and CDR2 as SVGAGI (reference sequence). The CDR3 is 13 residues long. Here the CDR3 DNA reads TGTGCCAGCAGAATGGAATCTGGAAACACCATATATTTT. This translates into CASRMESGNTIYF.

This clonotype turned up a few times. The rearrangement uses TRBV7-2 and TRBJ2-3; 8 bases agree with TRBD2. Germline V lookup: CDR1 SGHTA, CDR2 FQGNSA. The J segment lost 1 base and the V segment lost 0 bases, leaving 3 bases of the junction unmatched. The CDR3 sequence is 16 residues long. The CDR3: CASSLASTSGTDTQYF. Here the CDR3 DNA reads TGTGCCAGCAGCTTAGCCTCGACTAGCGGCACAGATACGCAGTATTTT.

This chain joins TRBV11-2 and TRBJ1-1; 7 positions match TRBD1. CDR1 and CDR2 (germline): SGHAT, FQNNGV. CDR3 length: 14 residues. Trimming took 5 bases from V and 6 from J; bases not matched to a gene: 9. CDR3 sequence: CASSRQTGIPEAFF. CDR3 nucleotide sequence: TGTGCCAGCAGCCGACAGACAGGGATACCTGAAGCTTTCTTT.

This clonotype was seen a few times. Here the CDR3 reads CASSTYGGPYEQYF. The DNA for the CDR3 is TGTGCCAGCAGTACTTACGGGGGGCCCTACGAGCAGTACTTC. The chain uses TRBV12-3 or TRBV12-4 and TRBJ2-7, with D perhaps matching TRBD2 (7 bases). The ends were cut back, 5 bases at V and 2 bases at J, with 13 bases in the middle. The CDR3 contains 14 residues.